This TCR beta chain is drawn from a study of OX40 agonist ivuxolimab in advanced cancers. Study-level background: Previous treatment with anti-PD-1, anti-PD-L1 or anti-CTLA-4 therapy was allowed; 40% had received some.

A note on this clone: The antigen is undetermined. Different DNA sequences within this sample yield the same CDR3.

Clones were read by immunoSEQ multiplex PCR, and TCRdb kept only the in-frame ones, dropping some. The sample lists tens of thousands of clones; more than 80% were seen once. Findings and caveats of the study: A proportion of nonresponders additionally exhibited low normalized T-cell clonal expansion.

Looked up from germline, CDR1 is SGHVS and CDR2 is FQNEAQ. The CDR3 covers 13 residues. V lost 0 bases and J 1 base, leaving 4 bases between the germline ends. This clonotype originated in an adult with an advanced solid tumor such as melanoma, head and neck, liver or kidney cancer. The sample was CD4+ or CD8+ T cells sorted from blood, taken in a trial of the OX40 agonist ivuxolimab. The chain recombines TRBV7-8 with TRBJ2-7; D is uncertain. This chain's CDR3 is CASSLAGSYEQYF. CDR3 bases: TGTGCCAGCAGCTTAGCCGGGTCCTACGAGCAGTACTTC.